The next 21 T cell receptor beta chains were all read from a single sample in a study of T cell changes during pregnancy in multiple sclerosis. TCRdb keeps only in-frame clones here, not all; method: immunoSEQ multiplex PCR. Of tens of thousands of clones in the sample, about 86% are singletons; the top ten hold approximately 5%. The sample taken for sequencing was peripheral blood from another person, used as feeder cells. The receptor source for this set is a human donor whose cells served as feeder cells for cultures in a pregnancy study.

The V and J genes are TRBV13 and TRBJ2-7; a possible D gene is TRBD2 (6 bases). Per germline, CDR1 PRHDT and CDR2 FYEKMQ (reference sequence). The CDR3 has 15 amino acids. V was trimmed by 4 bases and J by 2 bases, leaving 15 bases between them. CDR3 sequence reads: CASSSRDFSPYEQYF. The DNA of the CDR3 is TGTGCCAGCAGCTCCCGGGACTTCTCCCCCTACGAGCAGTACTTC.

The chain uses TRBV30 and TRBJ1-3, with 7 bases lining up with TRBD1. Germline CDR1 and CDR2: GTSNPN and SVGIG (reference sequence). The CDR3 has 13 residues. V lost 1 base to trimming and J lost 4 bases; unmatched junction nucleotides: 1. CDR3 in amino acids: CAWSGTGGNTIYF. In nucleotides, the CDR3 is TGTGCCTGGAGTGGGACAGGAGGAAACACCATATATTTT.

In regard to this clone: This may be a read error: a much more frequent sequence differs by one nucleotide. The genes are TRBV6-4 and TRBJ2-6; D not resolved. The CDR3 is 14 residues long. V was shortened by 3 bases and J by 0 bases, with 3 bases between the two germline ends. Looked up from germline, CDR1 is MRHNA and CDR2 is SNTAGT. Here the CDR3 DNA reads TGTGCCAGCAGTGAAAACTCTGGGGCCAACGTCCTGACTTTC. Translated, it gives CASSENSGANVLTF.

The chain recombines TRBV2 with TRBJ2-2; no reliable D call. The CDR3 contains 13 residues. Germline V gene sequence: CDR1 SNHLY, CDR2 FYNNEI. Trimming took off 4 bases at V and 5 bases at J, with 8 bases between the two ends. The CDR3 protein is CASSGLLTGELFF. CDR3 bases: TGTGCCAGCAGTGGGCTCTTAACCGGGGAGCTGTTTTTT.

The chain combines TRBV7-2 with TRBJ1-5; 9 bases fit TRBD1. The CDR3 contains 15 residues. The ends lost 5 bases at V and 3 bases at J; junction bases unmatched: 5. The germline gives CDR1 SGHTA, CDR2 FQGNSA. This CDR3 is CASSLGTGPNQPQHF. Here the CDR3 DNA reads TGTGCCAGCAGCCTAGGGACAGGGCCCAATCAGCCCCAGCATTTT.

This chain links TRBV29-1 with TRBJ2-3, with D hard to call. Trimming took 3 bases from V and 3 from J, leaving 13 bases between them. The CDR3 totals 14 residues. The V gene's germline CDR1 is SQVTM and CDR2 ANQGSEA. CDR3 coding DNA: TGCAGCGTTGACGGTTCCGTAGGTACAGATACGCAGTATTTT. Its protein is CSVDGSVGTDTQYF.

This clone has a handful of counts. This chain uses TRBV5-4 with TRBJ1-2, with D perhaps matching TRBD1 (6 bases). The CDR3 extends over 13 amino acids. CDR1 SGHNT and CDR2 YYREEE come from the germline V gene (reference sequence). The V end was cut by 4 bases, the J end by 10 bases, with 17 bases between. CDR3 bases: TGTGCCAGCAGCCCGGACAGAGCTAGGGACTACACCTTC. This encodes CASSPDRARDYTF. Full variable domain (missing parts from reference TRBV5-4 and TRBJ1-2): ETGVTQSPTHLIKTRGQQVTLRCSSQSGHNTVSWYQQALGQGPQFIFQYYREEENGRGNFPPRFSGLQFPNYSSELNVNALELDDSALYLCASSPDRARDYTFGSGTRLTVV.

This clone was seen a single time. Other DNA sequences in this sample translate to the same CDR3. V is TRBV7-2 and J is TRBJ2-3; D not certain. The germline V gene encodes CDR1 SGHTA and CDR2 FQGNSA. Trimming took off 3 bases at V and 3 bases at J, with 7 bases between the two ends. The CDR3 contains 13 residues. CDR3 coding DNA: TGTGCCAGCAGCTTTGGAGTGACAGATACGCAGTATTTT. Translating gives CASSFGVTDTQYF. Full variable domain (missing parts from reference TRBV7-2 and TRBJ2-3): GAGVSQSPSNKVTEKGKDVELRCDPISGHTALYWYRQSLGQGLEFLIYFQGNSAPDKSGLPSDRFSAERTGGSVSTLTIQRTQQEDSAVYLCASSFGVTDTQYFGPGTRLTVL.

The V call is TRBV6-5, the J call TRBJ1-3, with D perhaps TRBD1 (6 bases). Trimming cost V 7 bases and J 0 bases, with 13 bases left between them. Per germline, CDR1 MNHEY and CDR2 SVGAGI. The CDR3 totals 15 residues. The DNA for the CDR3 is TGTGCCAGCAAAAGAGGGGGGGACTCTGGAAACACCATATATTTT. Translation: CASKRGGDSGNTIYF.

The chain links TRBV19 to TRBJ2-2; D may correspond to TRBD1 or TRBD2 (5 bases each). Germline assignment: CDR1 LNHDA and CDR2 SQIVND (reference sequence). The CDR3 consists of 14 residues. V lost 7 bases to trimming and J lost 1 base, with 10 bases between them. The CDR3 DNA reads TGTGCCAGTATGAAGAGGGGGAACACCGGGGAGCTGTTTTTT. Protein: CASMKRGNTGELFF. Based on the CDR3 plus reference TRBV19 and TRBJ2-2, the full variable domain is DGGITQSPKYLFRKEGQNVTLSCEQNLNHDAMYWYRQDPGQGLRLIYYSQIVNDFQKGDIAEGYSVSREKKESFPLTVTSAQKNPTAFYLCASMKRGNTGELFFGEGSRLTVL.

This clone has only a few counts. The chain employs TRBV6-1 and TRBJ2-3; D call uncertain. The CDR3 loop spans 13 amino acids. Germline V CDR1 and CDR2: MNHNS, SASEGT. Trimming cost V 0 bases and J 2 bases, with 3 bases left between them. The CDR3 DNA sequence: TGTGCCAGCAGTGAAGCGTACACAGATACGCAGTATTTT. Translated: CASSEAYTDTQYF.

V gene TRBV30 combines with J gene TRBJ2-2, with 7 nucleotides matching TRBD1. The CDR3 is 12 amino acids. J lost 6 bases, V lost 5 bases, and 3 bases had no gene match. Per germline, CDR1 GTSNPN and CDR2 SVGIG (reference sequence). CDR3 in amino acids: CAWSQGAGELFF. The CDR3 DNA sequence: TGTGCCTGGTCTCAGGGGGCCGGGGAGCTGTTTTTT.

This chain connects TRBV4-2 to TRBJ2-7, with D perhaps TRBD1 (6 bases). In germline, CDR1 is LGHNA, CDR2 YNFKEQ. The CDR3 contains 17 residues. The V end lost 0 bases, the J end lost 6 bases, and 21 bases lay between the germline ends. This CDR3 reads CASSQDPRQAGFGEQYF. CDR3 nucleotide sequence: TGTGCCAGCAGCCAAGACCCCCGACAGGCCGGCTTCGGCGAGCAGTACTTC.

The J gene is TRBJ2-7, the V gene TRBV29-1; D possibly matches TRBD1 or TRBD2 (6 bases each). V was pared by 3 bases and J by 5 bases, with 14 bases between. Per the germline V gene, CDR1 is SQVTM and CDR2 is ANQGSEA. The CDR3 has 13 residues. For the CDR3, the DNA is TGCAGCGTTGAGCCGGGGGCGCGGAACGAGCAGTACTTC. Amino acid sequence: CSVEPGARNEQYF.

CDR3 sequence (DNA): TGCGCCAGCAGCTTGCAAGGGACTAGGAGTGAGACCCAGTACTTC. Protein sequence: CASSLQGTRSETQYF. The chain joins TRBV5-1 to TRBJ2-5, with TRBD2 identical over 8 bases. Germline V lookup: CDR1 SGHRS, CDR2 YFSETQ. J gave up 5 bases and V 1 base, and 7 bases lay outside the gene matches. This CDR3 has 15 amino acids.

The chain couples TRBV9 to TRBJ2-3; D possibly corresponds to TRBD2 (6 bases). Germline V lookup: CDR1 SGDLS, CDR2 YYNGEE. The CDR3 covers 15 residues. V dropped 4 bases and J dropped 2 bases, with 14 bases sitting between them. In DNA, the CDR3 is TGTGCCAGCAGCCCGCGGGACGCAGTCACAGATACGCAGTATTTT. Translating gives CASSPRDAVTDTQYF. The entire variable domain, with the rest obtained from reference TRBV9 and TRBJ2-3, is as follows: DSGVTQTPKHLITATGQRVTLRCSPRSGDLSVYWYQQSLDQGLQFLIQYYNGEERAKGNILERFSAQQFPDLHSELNLSSLELGDSALYFCASSPRDAVTDTQYFGPGTRLTVL.

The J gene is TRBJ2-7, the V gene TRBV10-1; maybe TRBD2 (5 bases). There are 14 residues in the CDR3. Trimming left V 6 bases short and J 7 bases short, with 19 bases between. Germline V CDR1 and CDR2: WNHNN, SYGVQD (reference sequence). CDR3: CASRRARLLREQYF. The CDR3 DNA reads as TGCGCCAGCAGGCGGGCCCGCCTCCTGCGGGAGCAGTACTTC.

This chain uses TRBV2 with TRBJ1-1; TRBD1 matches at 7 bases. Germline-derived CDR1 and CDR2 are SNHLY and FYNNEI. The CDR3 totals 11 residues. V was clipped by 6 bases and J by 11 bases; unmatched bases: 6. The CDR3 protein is CASSGTADAFF. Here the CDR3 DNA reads TGTGCCAGCAGCGGGACAGCCGATGCTTTCTTT.

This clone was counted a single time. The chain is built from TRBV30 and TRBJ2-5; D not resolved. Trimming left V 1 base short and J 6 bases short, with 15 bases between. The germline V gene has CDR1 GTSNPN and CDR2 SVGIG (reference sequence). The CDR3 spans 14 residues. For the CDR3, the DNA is TGTGCCTGGAGTGCCTGGTCCGAAGGGAAGACCCAGTACTTC. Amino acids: CAWSAWSEGKTQYF.

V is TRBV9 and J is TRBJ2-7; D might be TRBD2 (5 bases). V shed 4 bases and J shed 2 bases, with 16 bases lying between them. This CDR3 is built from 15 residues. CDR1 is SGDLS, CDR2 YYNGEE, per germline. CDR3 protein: CASSYSGLGPYEQYF. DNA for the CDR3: TGTGCCAGCAGCTACTCCGGACTTGGGCCCTACGAGCAGTACTTC.

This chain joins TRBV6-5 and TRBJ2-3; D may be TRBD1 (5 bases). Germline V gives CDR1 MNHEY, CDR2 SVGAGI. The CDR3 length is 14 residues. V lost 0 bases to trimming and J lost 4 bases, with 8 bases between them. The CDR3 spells CASSYSRGSDTQYF. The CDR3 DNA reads TGTGCCAGCAGTTACTCTAGGGGTTCAGATACGCAGTATTTT.